This TCR beta chain comes out of a study of CD8+CD57+ T cells in acquired aplastic anemia. Overall study: Sorted CD4+ and CD8+ cells gave a mean 3.2 ug DNA, range about 0.19 to 27.4 ug. Study findings and constraints: A significant difference in CD8+ Simpson's diversity between patients and controls was not found. The number of CD8+ CDR3 sequences shared by patients and controls was about 30.

The CDR3 has 13 residues. V shed 6 bases, J shed 5 bases, and the junction held 7 bases outside the gene matches. From germline, CDR1 is SQVTM and CDR2 ANQGSEA. Previously, flow cytometry had revealed CD8+CD57+ cell expansion in the patients chosen for sequencing. No therapy was given to patients before blood sampling. CDR3 and TCR beta VDJ profiling relied on genomic DNA as the template. TCRdb itself ran the reads through MiXCR, one entry per CDR3 protein. The sample records a few hundred thousand distinct CDR3 sequences, around 33% being singletons. This clonotype was observed at least ten times. The antigen is unknown.

The clonotype comes from a human donor with aplastic anemia. The chain recombines TRBV29-1 with TRBJ2-1, with 7 nucleotides matching TRBD1. The sample consisted of sorted CD4+, CD8+, or CD8+CD57+ T cells (not recorded which) from PBMCs. CDR3 protein: CSVRTGGDNEQFF. The CDR3, as DNA: TGCAGCGTGCGGACAGGCGGAGACAATGAGCAGTTCTTC.